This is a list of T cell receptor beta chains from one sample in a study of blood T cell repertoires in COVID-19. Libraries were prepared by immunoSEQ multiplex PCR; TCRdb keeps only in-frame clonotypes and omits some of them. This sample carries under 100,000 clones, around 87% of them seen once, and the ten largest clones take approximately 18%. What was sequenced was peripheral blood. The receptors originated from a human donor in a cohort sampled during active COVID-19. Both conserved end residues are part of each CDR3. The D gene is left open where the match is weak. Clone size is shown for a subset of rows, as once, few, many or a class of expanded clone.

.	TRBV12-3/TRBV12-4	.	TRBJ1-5	TGTGCCAGCAGCGCCGGACTTCGTATGCCCCAGCATTTT	CASSAGLRMPQHF
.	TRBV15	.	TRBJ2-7	TGTGCCACCAGCAGAGATGGCGGCGGTTCCTACGAGCAGTACTTC	CATSRDGGGSYEQYF
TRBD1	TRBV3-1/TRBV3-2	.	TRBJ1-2	TGTGCCAGCAGCCAAGGGGCAGGGGGGAACTATGGCTACACCTTC	CASSQGAGGNYGYTF
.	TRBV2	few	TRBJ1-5	TGTGCCAGCAGATCCGAGGTCAGCAGCAATCAGCCCCAGCATTTT	CASRSEVSSNQPQHF
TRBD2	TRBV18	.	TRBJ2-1	TGTGCCAGCTCACCACCCCAGCGGGGGGATAATGAGCAGTTCTTC	CASSPPQRGDNEQFF
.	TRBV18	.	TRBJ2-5	TGTGCCAGCTCACCACTAGTCGGGTACGGGGAGACCCAGTACTTC	CASSPLVGYGETQYF
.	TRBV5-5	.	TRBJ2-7	TGTGCCAGCAGTAAAGGAGGGGTGGCCCCGGGGGAGCAGTACTTC	CASSKGGVAPGEQYF
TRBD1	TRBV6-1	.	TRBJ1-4	TGTGCCAGCAGTGAATTGGGACAGTCTAATGAAAAACTGTTTTTT	CASSELGQSNEKLFF
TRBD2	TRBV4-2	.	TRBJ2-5	TGTGCCAGCAGCCCAAGGTTAGCGGGGGGTGGAGAGACCCAGTACTTC	CASSPRLAGGGETQYF
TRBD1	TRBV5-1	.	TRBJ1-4	TGCGCCAGCAGCCTAGGACAGGGGGCAGAAAAACTGTTTTTT	CASSLGQGAEKLFF
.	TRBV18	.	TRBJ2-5	TGTGCCAGCTCACCAACCGTGGGGGCTAGGGAAGAGACCCAGTACTTC	CASSPTVGAREETQYF
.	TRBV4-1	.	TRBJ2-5	TGCGCCAGCAGCCAAGGCAGGCACCAAGAGACCCAGTACTTC	CASSQGRHQETQYF
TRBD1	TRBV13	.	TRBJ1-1	TGTGCCAGCAGCTCCTACAGGGGGAGGTCCACTGAAGCTTTCTTT	CASSSYRGRSTEAFF
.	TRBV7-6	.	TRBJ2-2	TGTGCCAGCAGCTTAAGCCCCTACTTGAACACCGGGGAGCTGTTTTTT	CASSLSPYLNTGELFF
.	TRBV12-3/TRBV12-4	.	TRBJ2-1	TGTGCCAGCAGACCTGACAACTACAATGAGCAGTTCTTC	CASRPDNYNEQFF
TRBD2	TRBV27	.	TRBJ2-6	TGTGCCAGCAGTTTACTAGCGGGGAGCTCTGGGGCCAACGTCCTGACTTTC	CASSLLAGSSGANVLTF
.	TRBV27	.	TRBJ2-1	TGTGCCAGCCAGCCAGCGCCCTATAACAATGAGCAGTTCTTC	CASQPAPYNNEQFF
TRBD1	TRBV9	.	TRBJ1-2	TGTGCCAGCAGCGATAGACAGGGGACCGTTCAAAAATGGGTGGATAACTATGGCTACACCTTC	CASSDRQGTVQKWVDNYGYTF
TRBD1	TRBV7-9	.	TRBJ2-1	TGTGCCAGCAGCGGCGACAGGGGAGCTGCTTACGGTGAGCAGTTCTTC	CASSGDRGAAYGEQFF
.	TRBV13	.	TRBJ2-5	TGTGCCAGCAGCTCCGCCACCCAATCACTGGAGACCCAGTACTTC	CASSSATQSLETQYF
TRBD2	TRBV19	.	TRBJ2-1	TGTGCCAGTAGTAGGGGACTAGCGGCCAGGAGCTCCTACAATGAGCAGTTCTTC	CASSRGLAARSSYNEQFF
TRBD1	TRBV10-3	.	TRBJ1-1	TGTGCCATCAGGGGGACAGGGGAGGGGAACACTGAAGCTTTCTTT	CAIRGTGEGNTEAFF
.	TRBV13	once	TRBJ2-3	TGTGCCAGCAGCTTCCAGGGTAGCACAGATACGCAGTATTTT	CASSFQGSTDTQYF
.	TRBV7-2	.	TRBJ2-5	TGTGCCAGCAGCTCGGACAGCCAAGAGACCCAGTACTTC	CASSSDSQETQYF
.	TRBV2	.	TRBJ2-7	TGTGCCAGCACGGGGGACGGAAGCGAGCAGTACTTC	CASTGDGSEQYF
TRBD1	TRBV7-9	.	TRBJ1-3	TGTGCCAGCAGCTATGGACAGGGGCGAAGAAACACCATATATTTT	CASSYGQGRRNTIYF